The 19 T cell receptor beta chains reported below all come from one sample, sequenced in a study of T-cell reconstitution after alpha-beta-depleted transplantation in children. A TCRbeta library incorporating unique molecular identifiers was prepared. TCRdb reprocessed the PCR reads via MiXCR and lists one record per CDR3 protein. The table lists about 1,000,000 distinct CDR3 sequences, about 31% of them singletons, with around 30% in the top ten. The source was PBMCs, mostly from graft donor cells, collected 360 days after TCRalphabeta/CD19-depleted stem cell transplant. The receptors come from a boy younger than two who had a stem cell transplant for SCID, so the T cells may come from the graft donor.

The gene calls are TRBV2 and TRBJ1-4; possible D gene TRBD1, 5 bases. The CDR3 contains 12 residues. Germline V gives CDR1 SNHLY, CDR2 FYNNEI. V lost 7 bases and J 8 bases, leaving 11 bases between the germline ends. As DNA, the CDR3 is TGTGCCAGCAACAGGCGGTTGGAAAAACTGTTTTTT. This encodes CASNRRLEKLFF.

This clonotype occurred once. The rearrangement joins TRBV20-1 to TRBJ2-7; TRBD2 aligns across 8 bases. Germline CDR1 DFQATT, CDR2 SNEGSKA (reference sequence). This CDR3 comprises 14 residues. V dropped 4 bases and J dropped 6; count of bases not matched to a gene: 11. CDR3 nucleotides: TGCAGTGCTAACGGGGGGGCCGAAAAGGGCGAGCAGTACTTC. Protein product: CSANGGAEKGEQYF.

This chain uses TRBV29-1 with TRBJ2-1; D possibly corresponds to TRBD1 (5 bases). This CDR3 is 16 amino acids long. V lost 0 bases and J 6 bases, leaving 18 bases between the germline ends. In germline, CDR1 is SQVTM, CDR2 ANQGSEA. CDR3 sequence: CSVEDEWGPGINEQFF. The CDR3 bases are TGCAGCGTTGAAGATGAGTGGGGCCCAGGTATCAATGAGCAGTTCTTC.

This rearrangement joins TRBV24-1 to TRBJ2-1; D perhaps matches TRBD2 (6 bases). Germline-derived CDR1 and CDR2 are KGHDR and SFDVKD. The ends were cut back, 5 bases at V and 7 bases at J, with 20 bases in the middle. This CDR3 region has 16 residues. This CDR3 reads CATSVGSWGLGNEQFF. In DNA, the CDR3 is TGTGCCACCAGTGTCGGGAGTTGGGGCCTCGGGAATGAGCAGTTCTTC.

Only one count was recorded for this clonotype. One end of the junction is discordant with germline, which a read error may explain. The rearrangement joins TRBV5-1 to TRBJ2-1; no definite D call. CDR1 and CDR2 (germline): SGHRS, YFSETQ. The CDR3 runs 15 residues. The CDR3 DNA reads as TGCACCAGCAGCTCTCCCCGGGTCGCGTACAATGAGCAGTTCTTC. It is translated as CTSSSPRVAYNEQFF.

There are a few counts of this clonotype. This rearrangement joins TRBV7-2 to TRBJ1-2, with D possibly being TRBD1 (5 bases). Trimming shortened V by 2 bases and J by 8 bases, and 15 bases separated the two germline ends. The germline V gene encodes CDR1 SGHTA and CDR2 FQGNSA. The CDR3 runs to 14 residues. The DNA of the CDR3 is TGTGCCAGCAGCTTAAGGGCAGGGTACGACGGCTACACCTTC. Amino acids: CASSLRAGYDGYTF.

The chain's CDR3 is CASSQVAQGEQPQHF. For the CDR3, the DNA is TGTGCCAGCAGCCAAGTGGCACAGGGGGAGCAGCCCCAGCATTTT. This chain joins TRBV4-2 and TRBJ1-5, with 8 nucleotides matching TRBD1. The CDR3 totals 15 residues. Germline CDR1 reads LGHNA; CDR2 reads YNFKEQ. The V and J ends lost 1 base and 7 bases, in that order; junction bases with no gene match: 6.

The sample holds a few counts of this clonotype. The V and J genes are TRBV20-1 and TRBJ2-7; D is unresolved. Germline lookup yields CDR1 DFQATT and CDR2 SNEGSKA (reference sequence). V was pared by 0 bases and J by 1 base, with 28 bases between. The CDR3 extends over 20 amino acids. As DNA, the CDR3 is TGCAGTGCTAGAGATGCCTACACGAAGGCCTTAAGCAAGCCTTCCTACGAGCAGTACTTC. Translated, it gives CSARDAYTKALSKPSYEQYF.

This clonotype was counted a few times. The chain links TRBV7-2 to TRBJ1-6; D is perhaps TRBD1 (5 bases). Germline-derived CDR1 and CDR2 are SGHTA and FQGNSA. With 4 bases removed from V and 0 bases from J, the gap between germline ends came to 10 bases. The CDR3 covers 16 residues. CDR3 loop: CASSSRQSSYNSPLHF. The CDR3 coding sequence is TGTGCCAGCAGCTCCCGACAGAGCTCCTATAATTCACCCCTCCACTTT.

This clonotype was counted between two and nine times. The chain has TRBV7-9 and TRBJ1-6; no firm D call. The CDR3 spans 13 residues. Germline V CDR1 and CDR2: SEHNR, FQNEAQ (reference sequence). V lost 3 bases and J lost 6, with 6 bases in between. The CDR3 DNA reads TGTGCCAGCAGCTTGGGTCCTAATTCACCCCTCCACTTT. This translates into CASSLGPNSPLHF.

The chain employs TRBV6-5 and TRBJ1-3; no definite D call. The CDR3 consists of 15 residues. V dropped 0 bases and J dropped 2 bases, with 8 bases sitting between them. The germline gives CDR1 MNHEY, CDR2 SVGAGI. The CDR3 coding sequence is TGTGCCAGCAGTTACTCGCCGAATACTGGAAACACCATATATTTT. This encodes CASSYSPNTGNTIYF.

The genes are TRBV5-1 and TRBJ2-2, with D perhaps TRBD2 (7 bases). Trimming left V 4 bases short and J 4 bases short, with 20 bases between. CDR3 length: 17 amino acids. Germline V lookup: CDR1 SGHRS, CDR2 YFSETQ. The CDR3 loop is CASSPPRGAESTGELFF. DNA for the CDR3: TGCGCCAGCAGCCCCCCTCGGGGGGCGGAAAGCACCGGGGAGCTGTTTTTT. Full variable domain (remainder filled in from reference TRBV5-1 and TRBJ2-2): KAGVTQTPRYLIKTRGQQVTLSCSPISGHRSVSWYQQTPGQGLQFLFEYFSETQRNKGNFPGRFSGRQFSNSRSEMNVSTLELGDSALYLCASSPPRGAESTGELFFGEGSRLTVL.

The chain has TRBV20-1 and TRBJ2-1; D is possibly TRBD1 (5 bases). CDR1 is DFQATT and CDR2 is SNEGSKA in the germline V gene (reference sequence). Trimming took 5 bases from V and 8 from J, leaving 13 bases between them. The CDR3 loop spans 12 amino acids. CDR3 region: CSASPARDEQFF. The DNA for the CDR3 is TGCAGTGCTTCTCCTGCCAGGGATGAGCAGTTCTTC.

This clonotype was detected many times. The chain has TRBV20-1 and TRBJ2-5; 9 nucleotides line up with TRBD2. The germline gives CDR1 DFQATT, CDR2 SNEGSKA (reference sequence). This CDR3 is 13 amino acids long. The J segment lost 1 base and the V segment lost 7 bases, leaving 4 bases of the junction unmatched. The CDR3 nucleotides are TGCAGTGTAGTAGCGGGGGTCCAAGAGACCCAGTACTTC. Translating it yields CSVVAGVQETQYF.

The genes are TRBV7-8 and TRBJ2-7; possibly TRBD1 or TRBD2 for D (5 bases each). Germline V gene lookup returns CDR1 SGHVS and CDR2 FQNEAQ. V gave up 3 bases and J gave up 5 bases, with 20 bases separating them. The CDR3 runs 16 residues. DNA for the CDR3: TGTGCCAGCAGCTTTACGGGACCTCCGAGAGGAGACGAGCAGTACTTC. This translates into CASSFTGPPRGDEQYF.

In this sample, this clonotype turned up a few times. The CDR3 loop is CSARGARDSPLHF. DNA of the CDR3: TGCAGTGCTCGGGGGGCTAGGGATTCACCCCTCCACTTT. The V and J genes are TRBV20-1 and TRBJ1-6; D perhaps matches TRBD1 (6 bases). The CDR3 has 13 amino acids. V gave up 5 bases and J gave up 8 bases, with 13 bases separating them. Germline CDR1 DFQATT, CDR2 SNEGSKA (reference sequence).

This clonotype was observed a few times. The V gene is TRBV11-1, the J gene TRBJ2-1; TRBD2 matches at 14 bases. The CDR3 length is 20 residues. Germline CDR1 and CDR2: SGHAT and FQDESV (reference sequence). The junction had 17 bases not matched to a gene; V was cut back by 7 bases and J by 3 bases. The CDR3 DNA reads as TGTGCCAGCACCCTTAGAAACGGACTAGCGGGGGGACCCTACTACAATGAGCAGTTCTTC. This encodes CASTLRNGLAGGPYYNEQFF.

CDR3 sequence: CASSQALFSSYNEQFF. For the CDR3, the DNA is TGCGCCAGCAGCCAAGCACTCTTTAGCTCCTACAATGAGCAGTTCTTC. This rearrangement joins TRBV4-1 to TRBJ2-1; no reliable D call. The CDR3 length is 16 residues. The germline gives CDR1 MGHRA, CDR2 YSYEKL. Trimming pared 1 base from V and 0 bases from J, leaving 10 bases between.

In nucleotides, the CDR3 is TGTGCCAGCGGCCTATGGGGCTACACCTTC. Translating it yields CASGLWGYTF. The rearrangement uses TRBV12-3 or TRBV12-4 and TRBJ1-2; D call uncertain. CDR3 length: 10 residues. Deletions cut 8 bases from V and 8 bases from J, with 9 bases between.